This TCR beta chain was sequenced during a study of blood T cell repertoires in COVID-19. The overall study: The origin of the acute and convalescent COVID-19 samples was the United States, Italy and Spain.

As handled by the study authors: Amplified reference gene primers provided the basis for estimating nucleated cell counts. Measured with immunoSEQ multiplex PCR; TCRdb has only the in-frame clones, and not every one. V and J calls and clone size are those listed in that table; D and trimming were worked out from the DNA. The repertoire holds roughly 240,000 clones, with approximately 83% as singletons. A single count supports this clone. With 8 bases removed from V and 3 bases from J, the gap between germline ends came to 23 bases. The CDR3 runs to 17 residues. From germline, CDR1 is MRHNA and CDR2 SNTAGT.

The sequence derives from a woman under 40 who had recovered from COVID-19. The genes are TRBV6-4 and TRBJ1-3; D call uncertain. Sequencing was done on a sample of peripheral blood. The CDR3 region is CASGRGGEGLFGNTIYF. CDR3 bases: TGTGCCAGCGGTAGAGGTGGAGAGGGCTTATTTGGAAACACCATATATTTT.